The TCR beta chain described here comes from a study of technical replicates of blood from four donors. The table came from immunoSEQ multiplex PCR; TCRdb's copy has only in-frame clones and leaves some out. This table holds approximately 81,000 clones, just over 95% found once. Trimming pared 2 bases from V and 3 bases from J, leaving 12 bases between. Germline values: CDR1 SGHKS, CDR2 YYEKEE (reference sequence). This CDR3 spans 15 amino acids. The gene calls are TRBV5-5 and TRBJ2-1; possible D gene TRBD2, 5 bases. The source is a human donor in good health. The sequenced sample was T cells isolated from PBMCs. In nucleotides, the CDR3 is TGTGCCAGCAGCTTAATAAGGACTGGCTACAATGAGCAGTTCTTC. This sequence encodes CASSLIRTGYNEQFF.